A single sample gave rise to the 18 T cell receptor beta chains below, sequenced in a study of control samples from healthy donors and cancer patients. Measured with immunoSEQ multiplex PCR; TCRdb has only the in-frame clones, and not every one. Among about 150,000 clones listed, nearly 95% were seen once. Material: blood. The receptors were sampled from a man aged 45 to 65 in good health.

This clone was seen a single time. This chain connects TRBV5-1 to TRBJ1-5, with a possible D match to TRBD1 (5 bases). The CDR3 contains 14 residues. Germline CDR1 is SGHRS and CDR2 is YFSETQ. V dropped 1 base and J dropped 3 bases, with 8 bases sitting between them. In DNA form, the CDR3 reads TGCGCCAGCAGCTTGTCGGGGGACAATCAGCCCCAGCATTTT. This translates into CASSLSGDNQPQHF.

The chain recombines TRBV10-3 with TRBJ1-1; 12 bases agree with TRBD1. Trimming removed 0 bases from V and 1 base from J; junction bases left unmatched: 6. The germline V gene encodes CDR1 ENHRY and CDR2 SYGVKD. The CDR3 consists of 18 residues. The CDR3 protein is CAISESITGQGANTEAFF. Here the CDR3 DNA reads TGTGCCATCAGTGAGTCGATTACGGGACAGGGGGCGAACACTGAAGCTTTCTTT.

The chain is built from TRBV7-2 and TRBJ1-5, with D possibly being TRBD1 (6 bases). This CDR3 is 15 amino acids long. V lost 1 base, J lost 1 base, and 8 bases lay in between. CDR1 and CDR2 from the germline V gene are SGHTA and FQGNSA. This CDR3 is CASSLVTGSNQPQHF. The CDR3 DNA sequence: TGTGCCAGCAGCTTAGTCACAGGGAGCAATCAGCCCCAGCATTTT.

The V gene is TRBV28, the J gene TRBJ1-3; 7 nucleotides line up with TRBD1. The V gene's germline CDR1 is MDHEN and CDR2 SYDVKM. The CDR3 is made up of 14 amino acids. V was pared by 4 bases and J by 8 bases, with 8 bases of the junction left unmatched. The CDR3 reads CASSYPTGRDTIYF. The CDR3 bases are TGTGCCAGCAGTTATCCGACAGGGAGGGACACCATATATTTT.

J is TRBJ2-3 and V is TRBV6-5, with TRBD2 matching over 11 bases. Trimming removed 4 bases from V and 5 bases from J; junction bases left unmatched: 5. The germline V gene has CDR1 MNHEY and CDR2 SVGAGI. This CDR3 is 15 amino acids long. The CDR3 reads CASSSRTSGRDTQYF. DNA of the CDR3: TGTGCCAGCAGTTCGAGAACTAGCGGGAGAGATACGCAGTATTTT.

The gene calls are TRBV28 and TRBJ2-7; 7 bases match TRBD1. Germline-derived CDR1 and CDR2 are MDHEN and SYDVKM. V gave up 2 bases and J gave up 5 bases; unmatched junction bases: 6. The CDR3 is made up of 14 amino acids. The CDR3 loop is CASSLTGAMNEQYF. As DNA, the CDR3 is TGTGCCAGCAGTTTAACAGGGGCCATGAACGAGCAGTACTTC.

Regarding this clone: In the same sample, other DNA sequences code for this CDR3. The CDR3 bases are TGTGCCAGCAGGCGACTAGCGGGAGGCGCAGATACGCAGTATTTT. It codes for CASRRLAGGADTQYF. This chain uses TRBV2 with TRBJ2-3; TRBD2 matches at 13 bases. Trimming cost V 6 bases and J 4 bases; bases outside gene matches: 4. Germline V gene data show CDR1 as SNHLY and CDR2 as FYNNEI. The CDR3 totals 15 residues.

This clone was seen only once. The chain links TRBV19 to TRBJ1-4; D possibly corresponds to TRBD1 (5 bases). Per the germline V gene, CDR1 is LNHDA and CDR2 is SQIVND (reference sequence). V was trimmed by 5 bases and J by 0 bases, leaving 13 bases between them. The length of the CDR3 is 16 residues. In DNA, the CDR3 is TGTGCCAGTAGTTCGGGGCAGGCTCCAACTAATGAAAAACTGTTTTTT. Protein sequence: CASSSGQAPTNEKLFF.

The rearrangement joins TRBV7-3 to TRBJ1-1; no reliable D call. CDR1 and CDR2 from the germline V gene are SGHTA and FQGTGA. V lost 5 bases and J lost 0, with 16 bases in between. The length of the CDR3 is 16 residues. The CDR3 DNA follows: TGTGCCAGCAGCACCCAAGGTGGCGGCATGAACACTGAAGCTTTCTTT. It encodes CASSTQGGGMNTEAFF.

The genes are TRBV12-3 or TRBV12-4 and TRBJ1-1; the D is unclear. The germline V and J ends were trimmed by 4 bases and 0 bases, with 3 bases remaining between them. This CDR3 region has 12 residues. CDR3 in DNA: TGTGCCAGCAGTTCCATGAACACTGAAGCTTTCTTT. Translated: CASSSMNTEAFF.

The chain couples TRBV19 to TRBJ2-6; 10 nucleotides line up with TRBD1. The CDR3 extends over 15 amino acids. In germline, CDR1 is LNHDA, CDR2 SQIVND (reference sequence). Trimming at V came to 8 bases and at J to 4 bases, leaving 5 bases not matched to a gene. The CDR3 region is CASRQGARGANVLTF. In nucleotides, the CDR3 is TGTGCCAGTCGACAGGGGGCGCGGGGGGCCAACGTCCTGACTTTC.

The chain recombines TRBV2 with TRBJ1-5, with D tentatively TRBD1 (6 bases). The V and J ends lost 0 bases and 6 bases respectively, with 9 bases between them. The V gene's germline CDR1 is SNHLY and CDR2 FYNNEI. The CDR3 has 14 residues. The DNA for the CDR3 is TGTGCCAGCAGTGAAGCCACAGGGAGTCAGCCCCAGCATTTT. Protein product: CASSEATGSQPQHF.

This chain uses TRBV5-1 with TRBJ2-5; D perhaps matches TRBD2 (6 bases). Trimming removed 4 bases from V and 5 bases from J, with 12 bases in between. CDR1 is SGHRS and CDR2 is YFSETQ in the germline V gene. This CDR3 spans 13 amino acids. CDR3: CASSHPGGETQYF. The CDR3 nucleotides read TGCGCCAGCAGCCACCCCGGAGGGGAGACCCAGTACTTC.

This chain links TRBV27 with TRBJ1-5, with D uncertain. V was trimmed by 10 bases and J by 7 bases, leaving 17 bases between them. CDR3 size: 13 residues. The V gene's germline CDR1 is MNHEY and CDR2 SMNVEV (reference sequence). The CDR3: CATSSWVNQPQHF. The CDR3 DNA reads as TGTGCCACCAGCAGTTGGGTAAACCAGCCCCAGCATTTT.

This sequence joins TRBV29-1 and TRBJ2-1; TRBD2 matches at 14 bases. The CDR3 is 14 amino acids. Germline V CDR1 and CDR2: SQVTM, ANQGSEA. With V trimmed by 7 bases and J by 7 bases, 6 bases remained unmatched. CDR3: CSAGLAGGGNEQFF. The CDR3 DNA sequence: TGCAGCGCCGGACTAGCGGGAGGTGGGAATGAGCAGTTCTTC.

The chain couples TRBV6-5 to TRBJ2-5; D gene uncertain. CDR3 size: 14 residues. V dropped 2 bases and J dropped 4 bases, with 11 bases sitting between them. The germline V gene has CDR1 MNHEY and CDR2 SVGAGI. CDR3 protein: CASSYRPGRETQYF. The CDR3 coding sequence is TGTGCCAGCAGTTACAGACCGGGCCGAGAGACCCAGTACTTC.

Concerning this clone itself: This specimen includes other DNA sequences encoding the same CDR3. This CDR3 is CASSLRGNQPQHF. CDR3 DNA: TGTGCCAGCAGCCTGAGAGGGAATCAGCCCCAGCATTTT. This chain uses TRBV7-2 with TRBJ1-5; no reliable D call. Trimming removed 5 bases at V and 4 bases at J, with 9 bases between. Per the germline V gene, CDR1 is SGHTA and CDR2 is FQGNSA. This CDR3 spans 13 amino acids.

V usage is TRBV27 and J usage is TRBJ1-5; 8 nucleotides align to TRBD1. V shed 5 bases and J 0 bases; nucleotides not matched to a gene: 6. Per the germline V gene, CDR1 is MNHEY and CDR2 is SMNVEV (reference sequence). The CDR3 runs 16 residues. This CDR3 is CASSTTGDYSNQPQHF. In DNA form, the CDR3 reads TGTGCCAGCAGTACGACAGGGGATTATAGCAATCAGCCCCAGCATTTT.